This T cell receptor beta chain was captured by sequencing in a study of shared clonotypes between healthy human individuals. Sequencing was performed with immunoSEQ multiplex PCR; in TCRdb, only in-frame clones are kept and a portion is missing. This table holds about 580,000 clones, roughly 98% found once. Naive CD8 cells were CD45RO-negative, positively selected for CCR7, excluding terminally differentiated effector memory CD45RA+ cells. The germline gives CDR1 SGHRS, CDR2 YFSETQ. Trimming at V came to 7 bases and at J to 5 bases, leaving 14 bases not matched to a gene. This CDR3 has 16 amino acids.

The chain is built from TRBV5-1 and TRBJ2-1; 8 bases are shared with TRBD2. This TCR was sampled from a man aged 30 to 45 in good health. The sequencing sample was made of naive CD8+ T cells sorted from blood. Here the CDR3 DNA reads TGCGCCAGCCGACCCTGGGGTAGCGGGGCCGACAATGAGCAGTTCTTC. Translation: CASRPWGSGADNEQFF. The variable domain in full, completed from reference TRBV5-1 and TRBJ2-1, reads KAGVTQTPRYLIKTRGQQVTLSCSPISGHRSVSWYQQTPGQGLQFLFEYFSETQRNKGNFPGRFSGRQFSNSRSEMNVSTLELGDSALYLCASRPWGSGADNEQFFGPGTRLTVL.